Each of the 24 T cell receptor beta chains below was sequenced from the same sample in a study of beta chain features in type 1 diabetes. Study-wide findings and caveats: Shorter TCRB CDR3s, moderately but significantly so, were found in Type 1 diabetes patients in all four CD4+ subsets.

The entirety of the isolated RNA underwent reverse transcription, so expressed TCRB transcripts were sequenced. Measured with immunoSEQ multiplex PCR; TCRdb has only the in-frame clones, and not every one. This repertoire shows 95,000 to 150,000 clones, over 15% found once; its top ten account for 2% to 2.5%. Their target antigens are unknown. Sequenced material: central memory CD4+ T cells from blood. These TCRs come from a man under 40 with type 1 diabetes.

This clone showed up just a few times. The chain uses TRBV10-3 and TRBJ1-5, with D tentatively TRBD1 (6 bases). The V and J ends lost 7 bases and 3 bases respectively, with 10 bases between them. CDR1 and CDR2 (germline): ENHRY, SYGVKD. The CDR3 is made up of 13 amino acids. DNA for the CDR3: TGTGCCATCATGGCAGGGGACAATCAGCCCCAGCATTTT. This translates into CAIMAGDNQPQHF.

This clone was observed a few times. J is TRBJ1-6 and V is TRBV30; D is possibly TRBD1 (5 bases). The CDR3 length is 11 residues. Germline V lookup: CDR1 GTSNPN, CDR2 SVGIG (reference sequence). Trimming removed 0 bases from V and 13 bases from J, with 7 bases in between. The CDR3 spells CAWSVRGPLHF. DNA of the CDR3: TGTGCCTGGAGTGTACGGGGCCCCCTCCACTTT.

This sequence joins TRBV4-3 and TRBJ1-2; 11 positions match TRBD1. V lost 3 bases and J lost 6; bases outside the gene matches: 3. CDR3 length: 14 amino acids. Looked up from germline, CDR1 is LGHNA and CDR2 is YSLEER. The CDR3: CASSHRDRGNGYTF. The CDR3 coding sequence is TGCGCCAGCAGCCACCGGGACAGGGGGAATGGCTACACCTTC.

This clone has just a few counts. At the DNA level, this CDR3 is encoded by other sequences in the same sample as well. The chain joins TRBV9 to TRBJ1-1; D remains ambiguous. The germline V and J ends were trimmed by 0 bases and 1 base, with 7 bases remaining between them. The germline CDR1 and CDR2 sequences are SGDLS and YYNGEE. The CDR3 spans 14 residues. The DNA of the CDR3 is TGTGCCAGCAGCGTAGGGTCAGGGAACACTGAAGCTTTCTTT. Residues: CASSVGSGNTEAFF.

V is TRBV28 and J is TRBJ2-1, with TRBD1 matching over 7 bases. With V trimmed by 5 bases and J by 6 bases, 10 bases remained unmatched. Germline V gene sequence: CDR1 MDHEN, CDR2 SYDVKM. CDR3 size: 15 residues. The CDR3 region has the DNA TGTGCCAGCAGTACCAAATTATCAGGGGGCAATGAGCAGTTCTTC. The encoded protein is CASSTKLSGGNEQFF.

The chain links TRBV11-3 to TRBJ2-1, with 7 bases lining up with TRBD2. J was trimmed by 0 bases and V by 3 bases; bases with no gene match: 2. This CDR3 comprises 15 residues. The germline CDR1 and CDR2 sequences are SGHNT and YENEEA. The CDR3 DNA follows: TGTGCCAGCAGCTTGAGCGGGGACTCCTACAATGAGCAGTTCTTC. Translating it yields CASSLSGDSYNEQFF.

In this sample, this clone turned up a few times. V and J are TRBV4-2 and TRBJ2-5; no clear D gene. Between the trimmed V and J ends, which lost 0 bases and 2 bases, there was a span of 13 bases. This CDR3 is 16 amino acids long. Germline V gives CDR1 LGHNA, CDR2 YNFKEQ. DNA of the CDR3: TGTGCCAGCAGCCAAGAAAATAGGCCAGAACAAGAGACCCAGTACTTC. This gives the protein CASSQENRPEQETQYF.

The V call is TRBV6-5, the J call TRBJ1-6; TRBD1 might be the D (5 bases). Germline V CDR1 and CDR2: MNHEY, SVGAGI. The CDR3 covers 14 residues. Trimming shortened V by 5 bases and J by 8 bases, and 13 bases separated the two germline ends. The CDR3: CASSLPGGDSPLHF. DNA of the CDR3: TGTGCCAGCAGTCTCCCCGGGGGGGATTCACCCCTCCACTTT.

The V gene is TRBV18, the J gene TRBJ2-1; the D is unclear. The CDR3 is 14 amino acids. V lost 3 bases, J lost 8 bases, and 14 bases lay in between. The V gene's germline CDR1 is KGHSH and CDR2 LQKENI. The CDR3 reads CASSPGPAKDEQFF. CDR3 DNA: TGTGCCAGCTCACCTGGGCCAGCGAAGGATGAGCAGTTCTTC.

The rearrangement uses TRBV18 and TRBJ2-3; D tentatively fits TRBD1 or TRBD2 (5 bases each). Germline assignment: CDR1 KGHSH and CDR2 LQKENI. This CDR3 is built from 15 residues. The germline V and J ends were trimmed by 4 bases and 0 bases, with 11 bases remaining between them. CDR3 sequence reads: CASSRDRKSTDTQYF. The CDR3 DNA sequence: TGTGCCAGCTCACGGGACCGCAAAAGCACAGATACGCAGTATTTT.

The table lists this clone with a few counts. The chain joins TRBV6-6 to TRBJ1-1; no reliable D call. The CDR3 has 13 residues. Looked up from germline, CDR1 is MNHNY and CDR2 is SVGAGI (reference sequence). Trimming took off 5 bases at V and 4 bases at J, with 11 bases between the two ends. CDR3 loop: CASSAEQTTEAFF. In DNA form, the CDR3 reads TGTGCCAGCAGTGCAGAGCAGACCACTGAAGCTTTCTTT.

This chain uses TRBV28 with TRBJ2-1, with 9 positions matching TRBD1. The CDR3 has 15 amino acids. Trimming cost V 4 bases and J 9 bases; bases outside gene matches: 10. In germline, CDR1 is MDHEN, CDR2 SYDVKM. The CDR3 DNA reads as TGTGCCAGCAGTTCCCCCGGGACAGGGACAATTGAGCAGTTCTTC. It is translated as CASSSPGTGTIEQFF. Drawing the rest from reference TRBV28 and TRBJ2-1, the complete variable domain is DVKVTQSSRYLVKRTGEKVFLECVQDMDHENMFWYRQDPGLGLRLIYFSYDVKMKEKGDIPEGYSVSREKKERFSLILESASTNQTSMYLCASSSPGTGTIEQFFGPGTRLTVL.

The sample holds many counts of this clone. V is TRBV7-2 and J is TRBJ2-3; the D is unclear. Trimming pared 2 bases from V and 0 bases from J, leaving 15 bases between. This CDR3 has 17 residues. CDR1 is SGHTA and CDR2 is FQGNSA in the germline V gene. Here the CDR3 reads CASSLLGSRTSTDTQYF. DNA of the CDR3: TGTGCCAGCAGCTTATTGGGCAGCCGAACTAGCACAGATACGCAGTATTTT.

This clone was observed at least ten times. At the DNA level, this CDR3 is encoded by other sequences in the same sample as well. The chain joins TRBV30 to TRBJ1-5; maybe TRBD1 (5 bases). V gave up 5 bases and J gave up 0 bases, with 8 bases separating them. This CDR3 contains 13 residues. CDR1 and CDR2 from the germline V gene are GTSNPN and SVGIG (reference sequence). Written as DNA, the CDR3 is TGTGCCTGGGGGACGGATAGCAATCAGCCCCAGCATTTT. It is translated as CAWGTDSNQPQHF.

This chain links TRBV5-1 with TRBJ1-5; unclear D gene. This CDR3 is 13 amino acids long. Germline CDR1 reads SGHRS; CDR2 reads YFSETQ. V shed 0 bases and J shed 3 bases, with 4 bases lying between them. The DNA of the CDR3 is TGCGCCAGCAGCTTGGGACACAATCAGCCCCAGCATTTT. Translating gives CASSLGHNQPQHF.

In its sample, this clone was seen a few times. A far bigger clonotype differs at one base, so this is likely a read error. V gene TRBV4-2 combines with J gene TRBJ2-1, with 7 positions matching TRBD2. The germline gives CDR1 LGHNA, CDR2 YNFKEQ. The length of the CDR3 is 16 residues. V lost 0 bases to trimming and J lost 7 bases; unmatched junction nucleotides: 9. The DNA for the CDR3 is TGTGCCAGCAGCCAAGACCCACGCGGGGGAATGAATGAGCAGTTCTTC. Its translation: CASSQDPRGGMNEQFF.

This clone was seen only a few times. The J gene is TRBJ2-2, the V gene TRBV30, with 9 bases matching TRBD1. Looked up from germline, CDR1 is GTSNPN and CDR2 is SVGIG (reference sequence). Trimming took 1 base from V and 4 from J; bases not matched to a gene: 4. The CDR3 contains 15 residues. The CDR3 loop reads CAWSGRDRATGELFF. The CDR3 nucleotides are TGTGCCTGGAGTGGCCGGGACAGGGCCACCGGGGAGCTGTTTTTT.

This clone was detected only a few times. The CDR3 DNA follows: TGCGCCAGCAGCCAGGGGGGTGACAGTAATGAAAAACTGTTTTTT. Translation: CASSQGGDSNEKLFF. The chain couples TRBV5-1 to TRBJ1-4, with 7 bases identical to TRBD1. This CDR3 region has 15 residues. The J segment lost 4 bases and the V segment lost 4 bases, leaving 7 bases of the junction unmatched. Germline CDR1 reads SGHRS; CDR2 reads YFSETQ.

This clone appeared a few times. This chain connects TRBV16 to TRBJ1-5; D is undetermined. V dropped 5 bases and J dropped 0 bases, with 8 bases sitting between them. This CDR3 has 14 amino acids. Germline V CDR1 and CDR2: KGHSY, FQNENV. CDR3 region: CASSEGYSNQPQHF. The CDR3 DNA reads as TGTGCCAGCAGCGAGGGTTATAGCAATCAGCCCCAGCATTTT.

The chain recombines TRBV6-5 with TRBJ2-1, with D tentatively TRBD1 or TRBD2 (5 bases each). There are 14 residues in the CDR3. Germline V CDR1 and CDR2: MNHEY, SVGAGI. With 8 bases removed from V and 2 bases from J, the gap between germline ends came to 13 bases. CDR3 DNA: TGTGCCAGCCGGGGCACTTCTACCTACAATGAGCAGTTCTTC. Translating gives CASRGTSTYNEQFF.

The chain combines TRBV11-3 with TRBJ2-3, with 8 nucleotides matching TRBD1. CDR1 and CDR2 (germline): SGHNT, YENEEA. This CDR3 region has 16 residues. With V trimmed by 7 bases and J by 4 bases, 13 bases remained unmatched. CDR3 sequence reads: CASNSGRTGPADTQYF. In nucleotides, the CDR3 is TGTGCCAGCAATTCAGGTCGGACAGGGCCCGCAGATACGCAGTATTTT.

Note on this clone: The same CDR3 arises from other DNA sequences in this sample as well. The V gene is TRBV5-1, the J gene TRBJ1-4; no clear D gene. The germline V gene encodes CDR1 SGHRS and CDR2 YFSETQ. This CDR3 contains 13 residues. The V gene lost 4 bases and the J gene lost 8 bases, with 12 bases spanning the gap. The CDR3 coding sequence is TGCGCCAGCAGCCTGGGTCTCAACGAAAAACTGTTTTTT. Its translation: CASSLGLNEKLFF.

This clone was counted only a few times. Other nucleotide sequences from this sample produce the same CDR3. The chain combines TRBV30 with TRBJ1-2, with D perhaps TRBD1 (5 bases). V was clipped by 2 bases and J by 4 bases, with 11 bases between them. CDR3 length: 13 amino acids. The germline V gene encodes CDR1 GTSNPN and CDR2 SVGIG (reference sequence). CDR3 sequence reads: CAWSRDRPYGYTF. CDR3 bases: TGTGCCTGGAGTCGGGACCGTCCCTATGGCTACACCTTC.

Comments on this clone: Other DNA sequences within the sample encode an identical CDR3. This sequence joins TRBV27 and TRBJ2-3; perhaps TRBD2 as D (6 bases). V lost 6 bases and J lost 2, with 9 bases in between. The CDR3 length is 13 residues. Germline V gene lookup returns CDR1 MNHEY and CDR2 SMNVEV (reference sequence). The CDR3 spells CASSGLNTDTQYF. In DNA form, the CDR3 reads TGTGCCAGCAGCGGACTAAACACAGATACGCAGTATTTT.